The 8 T cell receptor beta chains given below trace back to one sample, sequenced in a study of graft-versus-host responses after intestinal transplantation. Sequenced by immunoSEQ multiplex PCR; TCRdb stores in-frame clones only, minus some. The data contain around 14,000 clones, around a third of them singletons. The sequenced sample was alloreactive CD4+ T cells from a mixed lymphocyte reaction culture, obtained before intestinal transplant. The subset denotes: CFSE-low proliferating T cells sorted from roughly six-day pre-transplant mixed lymphocyte reaction (GvH or HvG direction). Every receptor here comes from a human patient who received an intestinal transplant.

The chain employs TRBV23-1 and TRBJ2-5, with D perhaps matching TRBD2 (7 bases). TRBV23-1 is filed as an ORF, its function uncertain. The CDR3 consists of 14 residues. V was shortened by 2 bases and J by 2 bases, with 9 bases between the two germline ends. The CDR3 is CASSQGGAQETQYF. CDR3 in DNA: TGCGCCAGCAGTCAAGGGGGGGCGCAAGAGACCCAGTACTTC.

This chain uses TRBV5-4 with TRBJ2-1; tentatively, D is TRBD1 (6 bases). Germline loops: CDR1 SGHNT, CDR2 YYREEE (reference sequence). The CDR3 consists of 16 residues. V gave up 0 bases and J gave up 3 bases, with 13 bases separating them. DNA for the CDR3: TGTGCCAGCAGCTTGGCCGGACAGAAACACTACAATGAGCAGTTCTTC. The encoded protein is CASSLAGQKHYNEQFF.

This clone has only a few counts. The V call is TRBV5-1, the J call TRBJ2-5, with 9 bases identical to TRBD1. CDR1 SGHRS and CDR2 YFSETQ come from the germline V gene. The CDR3 loop spans 16 amino acids. Trimming cost V 0 bases and J 1 base; bases outside gene matches: 4. Here the CDR3 reads CASSLVGQGFQETQYF. The CDR3 bases are TGCGCCAGCAGCTTGGTAGGACAGGGGTTCCAAGAGACCCAGTACTTC.

The chain uses TRBV6-6 and TRBJ2-5; 8 nucleotides agree with TRBD2. The CDR3 runs to 16 residues. With 2 bases clipped from V and 1 base from J, the junction kept 6 bases outside the gene matches. CDR1 and CDR2 (germline): MNHNY, SVGAGI (reference sequence). This chain's CDR3 is CASSYQPSGLQETQYF. The CDR3, as DNA: TGTGCCAGCAGTTACCAGCCTAGCGGGCTCCAAGAGACCCAGTACTTC.

This chain connects TRBV6-6 to TRBJ1-2; 7 bases match TRBD1. CDR1 MNHNY and CDR2 SVGAGI come from the germline V gene (reference sequence). V gave up 6 bases and J gave up 4 bases; unmatched junction bases: 11. The CDR3 length is 15 residues. The CDR3 DNA reads TGTGCCAGCAGACCTACCCCGACAGGGACCTATGGCTACACCTTC. Protein product: CASRPTPTGTYGYTF.

In this sample, this clone turned up once. This chain's CDR3 is CASSVAPGPYEQYF. Here the CDR3 DNA reads TGTGCCAGCAGTGTGGCGCCGGGGCCCTACGAGCAGTACTTC. The gene calls are TRBV9 and TRBJ2-7; D is tentatively TRBD1 or TRBD2 (5 bases each). This CDR3 has 14 amino acids. V lost 5 bases to trimming and J lost 2 bases, with 14 bases between them. CDR1 SGDLS and CDR2 YYNGEE come from the germline V gene.

This clone occurred a few times. The CDR3 loop reads CASTIRGALGYTF. The CDR3, as DNA: TGTGCCAGCACGATTCGGGGGGCGCTTGGCTACACCTTC. The V and J genes are TRBV25-1 and TRBJ1-2, with D maybe TRBD1 (6 bases). V lost 7 bases to trimming and J lost 7 bases, with 16 bases between them. The length of the CDR3 is 13 residues. Germline V gives CDR1 MGHDK, CDR2 SYGVNS.

The gene calls are TRBV5-4 and TRBJ1-2; D remains unclear. The V end was cut by 2 bases, the J end by 2 bases, with 4 bases between. The length of the CDR3 is 12 residues. Germline V gives CDR1 SGHNT, CDR2 YYREEE (reference sequence). The CDR3 loop reads CASSFGNYGYTF. The CDR3 bases are TGTGCCAGCAGCTTCGGAAACTATGGCTACACCTTC.